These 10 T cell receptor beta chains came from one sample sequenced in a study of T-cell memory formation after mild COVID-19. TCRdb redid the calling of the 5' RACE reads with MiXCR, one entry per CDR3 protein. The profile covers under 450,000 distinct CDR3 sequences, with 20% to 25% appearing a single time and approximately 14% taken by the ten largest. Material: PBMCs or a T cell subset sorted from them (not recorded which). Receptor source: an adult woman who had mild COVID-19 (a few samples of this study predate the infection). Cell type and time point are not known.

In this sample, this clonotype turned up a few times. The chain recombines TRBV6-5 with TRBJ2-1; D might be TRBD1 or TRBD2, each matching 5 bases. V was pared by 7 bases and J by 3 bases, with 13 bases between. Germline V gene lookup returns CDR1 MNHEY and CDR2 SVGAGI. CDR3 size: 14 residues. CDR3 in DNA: TGTGCCAGCACCGGGACCGAGGACTACAATGAGCAGTTCTTC. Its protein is CASTGTEDYNEQFF.

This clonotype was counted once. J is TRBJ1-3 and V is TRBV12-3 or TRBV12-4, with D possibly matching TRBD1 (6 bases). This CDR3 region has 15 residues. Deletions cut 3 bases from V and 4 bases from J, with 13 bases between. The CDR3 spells CASSFSQGLGNTIYF. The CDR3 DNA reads TGTGCCAGCAGTTTTAGCCAGGGGCTAGGAAACACCATATATTTT.

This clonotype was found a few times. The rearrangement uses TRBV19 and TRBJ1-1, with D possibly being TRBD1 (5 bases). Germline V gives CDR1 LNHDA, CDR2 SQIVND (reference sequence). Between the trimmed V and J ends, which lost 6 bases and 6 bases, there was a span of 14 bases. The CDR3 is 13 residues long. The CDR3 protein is CASSPAGYAEAFF. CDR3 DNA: TGTGCCAGTAGCCCCGCAGGGTACGCTGAAGCTTTCTTT.

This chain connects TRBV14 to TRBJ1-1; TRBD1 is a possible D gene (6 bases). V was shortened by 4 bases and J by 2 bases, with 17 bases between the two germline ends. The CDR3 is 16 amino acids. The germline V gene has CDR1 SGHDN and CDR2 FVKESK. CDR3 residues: CASSLPGGLYNTEAFF. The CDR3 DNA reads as TGTGCCAGCAGCCTGCCGGGGGGGCTTTATAACACTGAAGCTTTCTTT.

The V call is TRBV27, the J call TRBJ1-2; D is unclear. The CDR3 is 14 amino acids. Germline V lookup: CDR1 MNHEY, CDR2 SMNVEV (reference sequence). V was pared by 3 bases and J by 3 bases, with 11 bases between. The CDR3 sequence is CASSFLGGDYGYTF. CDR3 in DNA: TGTGCCAGCAGTTTTCTTGGTGGTGACTATGGCTACACCTTC.

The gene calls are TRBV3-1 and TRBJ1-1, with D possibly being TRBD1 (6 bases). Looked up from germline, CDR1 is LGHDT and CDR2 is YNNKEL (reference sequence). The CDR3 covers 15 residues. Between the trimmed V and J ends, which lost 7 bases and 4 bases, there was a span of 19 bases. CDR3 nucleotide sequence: TGTGCCAGCAAACTACAGGGTGGAGCGTCCACTGAAGCTTTCTTT. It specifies CASKLQGGASTEAFF.

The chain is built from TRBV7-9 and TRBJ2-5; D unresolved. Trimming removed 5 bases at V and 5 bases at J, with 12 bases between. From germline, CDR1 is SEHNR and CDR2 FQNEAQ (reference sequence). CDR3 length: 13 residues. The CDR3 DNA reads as TGTGCCAGCAGCAACTCTATGGTGGAGACCCAGTACTTC. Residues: CASSNSMVETQYF.

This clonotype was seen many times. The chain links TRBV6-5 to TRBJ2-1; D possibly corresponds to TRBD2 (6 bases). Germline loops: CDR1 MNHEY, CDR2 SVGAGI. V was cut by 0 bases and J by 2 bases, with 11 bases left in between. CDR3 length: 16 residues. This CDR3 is CASSYSWDLTYNEQFF. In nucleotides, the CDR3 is TGTGCCAGCAGTTACTCGTGGGACTTAACCTACAATGAGCAGTTCTTC.

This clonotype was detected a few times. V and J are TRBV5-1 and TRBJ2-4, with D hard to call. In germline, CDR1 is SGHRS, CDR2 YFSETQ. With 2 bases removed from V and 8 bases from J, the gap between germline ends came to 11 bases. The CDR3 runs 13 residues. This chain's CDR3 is CASSLAPQDIQYF. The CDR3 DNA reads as TGCGCCAGCAGCTTAGCCCCCCAAGACATTCAGTACTTC.

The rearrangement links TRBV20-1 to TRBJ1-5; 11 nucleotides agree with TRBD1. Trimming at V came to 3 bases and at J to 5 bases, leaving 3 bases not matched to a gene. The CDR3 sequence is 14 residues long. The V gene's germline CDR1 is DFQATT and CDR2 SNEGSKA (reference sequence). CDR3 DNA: TGCAGTGCTAGGGACAGGGGGCATTATCAGCCCCAGCATTTT. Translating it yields CSARDRGHYQPQHF.